Listed below are T cell receptor beta chains from one sample, sequenced in a study of cytomegalovirus exposure and HLA in healthy donors. Assay used: immunoSEQ multiplex PCR; TCRdb lists only in-frame clones, some missing. The sample yields more than 110,000 clones, approximately 82% seen once. Sequencing was carried out using PBMCs. These TCRs come from a man aged 25 to 45 in good health and CMV-seropositive. The CDR3 runs from the conserved cysteine through the conserved F or W. The D gene is left open where the match is weak. Part of the rows lack a size; the others show once, few, many or a class for expanded clones.

d_gene: .
abundance: .
j_gene: TRBJ2-5
v_gene: TRBV18
CDR3aa: CASSPRQDQETQYF
CDR3nt: TGTGCCAGCTCACCACGGCAGGACCAAGAGACCCAGTACTTC

d_gene: TRBD1
abundance: .
j_gene: TRBJ1-3
v_gene: TRBV28
CDR3aa: CASSPGGTVSGNTIYF
CDR3nt: TGTGCCAGCAGTCCTGGGGGGACAGTCTCTGGAAACACCATATATTTT

d_gene: .
abundance: .
j_gene: TRBJ1-1
v_gene: TRBV15
CDR3aa: CATSRRRGTEAFF
CDR3nt: TGTGCCACCAGCCGTCGAAGAGGCACTGAAGCTTTCTTT

d_gene: TRBD2
abundance: .
j_gene: TRBJ2-2
v_gene: TRBV2
CDR3aa: CASNPAGVNTGELFF
CDR3nt: TGTGCCAGCAATCCAGCGGGGGTAAACACCGGGGAGCTGTTTTTT

d_gene: TRBD2
abundance: few
j_gene: TRBJ2-7
v_gene: TRBV10-3
CDR3aa: CAIGVREDSYEQYF
CDR3nt: TGTGCCATCGGGGTGCGGGAGGACTCCTACGAGCAGTACTTC

d_gene: .
abundance: .
j_gene: TRBJ1-3
v_gene: TRBV28
CDR3aa: CASTDGEAGNTIYF
CDR3nt: TGTGCCAGCACCGATGGGGAGGCTGGAAACACCATATATTTT

d_gene: .
abundance: .
j_gene: TRBJ2-7
v_gene: TRBV19
CDR3aa: CASSGRGSSVAAHEQYF
CDR3nt: TGTGCCAGTTCTGGCAGGGGTTCATCAGTGGCTGCTCACGAGCAGTACTTC

d_gene: TRBD2
abundance: .
j_gene: TRBJ2-5
v_gene: TRBV4-1
CDR3aa: CASSQGQGGEETQYF
CDR3nt: TGCGCCAGCAGCCAAGGGCAGGGAGGGGAAGAGACCCAGTACTTC

d_gene: .
abundance: .
j_gene: TRBJ2-5
v_gene: TRBV2
CDR3aa: CASRGVRAPQETQYF
CDR3nt: TGTGCCAGCAGAGGGGTACGGGCTCCCCAAGAGACCCAGTACTTC

d_gene: .
abundance: .
j_gene: TRBJ1-3
v_gene: TRBV28
CDR3aa: CASSLRDKIIISGNTIYF
CDR3nt: TGTGCCAGCAGTTTAAGGGACAAGATTATCATCTCTGGAAACACCATATATTTT

d_gene: .
abundance: few
j_gene: TRBJ1-1
v_gene: TRBV28
CDR3aa: CASSQVSSLWNTEAFF
CDR3nt: TGTGCCAGCAGCCAAGTATCTAGCCTTTGGAACACTGAAGCTTTCTTT

d_gene: TRBD2
abundance: .
j_gene: TRBJ2-5
v_gene: TRBV7-9
CDR3aa: CASSPPAGEAQETQYF
CDR3nt: TGTGCCAGCAGCCCCCCAGCGGGGGAGGCCCAAGAGACCCAGTACTTC

d_gene: .
abundance: .
j_gene: TRBJ2-4
v_gene: TRBV2
CDR3aa: CASSDLEGVAKNIQYF
CDR3nt: TGTGCCAGCAGTGACTTGGAGGGAGTAGCCAAAAACATTCAGTACTTC

d_gene: TRBD2
abundance: .
j_gene: TRBJ2-7
v_gene: TRBV7-9
CDR3aa: CASSLGTSGTYEQYF
CDR3nt: TGTGCCAGCAGCCTTGGGACTAGCGGGACCTACGAGCAGTACTTC

d_gene: .
abundance: once
j_gene: TRBJ1-3
v_gene: TRBV6-6
CDR3aa: CASSYSPGGPGNTIYF
CDR3nt: TGTGCCAGCAGTTACTCGCCGGGGGGCCCTGGAAACACCATATATTTT

d_gene: .
abundance: .
j_gene: TRBJ1-2
v_gene: TRBV2
CDR3aa: CASSAAQVDGYTF
CDR3nt: TGTGCCAGCAGTGCTGCGCAGGTGGATGGCTACACCTTC

d_gene: TRBD1
abundance: .
j_gene: TRBJ1-2
v_gene: TRBV11-2
CDR3aa: CASSETGGGYGYTF
CDR3nt: TGTGCCAGCAGCGAGACAGGGGGCGGCTATGGCTACACCTTC

d_gene: TRBD1
abundance: .
j_gene: TRBJ2-3
v_gene: TRBV11-3
CDR3aa: CASSPTGEDTQYF
CDR3nt: TGTGCCAGCAGTCCTACAGGGGAGGATACGCAGTATTTT

d_gene: TRBD1
abundance: few
j_gene: TRBJ2-5
v_gene: TRBV5-5
CDR3aa: CASRGGAQGRAETQYF
CDR3nt: TGTGCCAGCAGAGGGGGCGCCCAGGGCAGGGCGGAGACCCAGTACTTC

d_gene: .
abundance: .
j_gene: TRBJ2-7
v_gene: TRBV5-1
CDR3aa: CASPFPGGVTYEQYF
CDR3nt: TGCGCCAGCCCCTTTCCTGGCGGGGTAACCTACGAGCAGTACTTC

d_gene: .
abundance: .
j_gene: TRBJ1-4
v_gene: TRBV19
CDR3aa: CASSISGVVNEKLFF
CDR3nt: TGTGCCAGTAGTATCTCAGGGGTGGTGAATGAAAAACTGTTTTTT

d_gene: .
abundance: .
j_gene: TRBJ1-4
v_gene: TRBV5-1
CDR3aa: CATRGGQGEKLFF
CDR3nt: TGCGCCACCCGGGGGGGGCAGGGTGAAAAACTGTTTTTT

d_gene: .
abundance: .
j_gene: TRBJ1-1
v_gene: TRBV5-4
CDR3aa: CASSLVGGGPPNTEAFF
CDR3nt: TGTGCCAGCAGCTTGGTAGGGGGGGGCCCCCCGAACACTGAAGCTTTCTTT

d_gene: .
abundance: .
j_gene: TRBJ2-1
v_gene: TRBV7-9
CDR3aa: CASSPPLGTSLSDEQFF
CDR3nt: TGTGCCAGCAGCCCCCCGCTGGGAACTAGCCTCAGCGATGAGCAGTTCTTC

d_gene: .
abundance: .
j_gene: TRBJ1-1
v_gene: TRBV28
CDR3aa: CASRTSEGTEAFF
CDR3nt: TGTGCCAGCAGAACTTCAGAGGGCACTGAAGCTTTCTTT

d_gene: .
abundance: .
j_gene: TRBJ2-1
v_gene: TRBV27
CDR3aa: CASRLNRQVHEQFF
CDR3nt: TGTGCCAGCAGACTCAACAGACAGGTCCATGAGCAGTTCTTC

d_gene: .
abundance: .
j_gene: TRBJ2-7
v_gene: TRBV19
CDR3aa: CASSISTSNYEQYF
CDR3nt: TGTGCCAGTAGTATATCAACTAGCAACTACGAGCAGTACTTC

d_gene: .
abundance: few
j_gene: TRBJ2-7
v_gene: TRBV28
CDR3aa: CASSVASVYEQYF
CDR3nt: TGTGCCAGCAGTGTCGCCAGCGTCTACGAGCAGTACTTC

d_gene: .
abundance: .
j_gene: TRBJ1-1
v_gene: TRBV7-2
CDR3aa: CASSLAQGWGAEAFF
CDR3nt: TGTGCCAGCAGCTTAGCTCAGGGGTGGGGTGCTGAAGCTTTCTTT

d_gene: TRBD1
abundance: .
j_gene: TRBJ1-2
v_gene: TRBV7-8
CDR3aa: CASSLSQGTYTF
CDR3nt: TGTGCCAGCAGCCTTTCACAGGGGACCTACACCTTC